Following are 8 T cell receptor beta chains from one sample sequenced in a study of tumor and adjacent non-tumor tissue in lung cancer. This sample's RNA came from whole unsorted tissue. More than 3 cm separated this lung sample from the edge of the tumor. A modified ARM-PCR protocol with three rounds of nested PCR amplified TCRbeta. Each CDR3 protein gets one entry after TCRdb re-called the multiplex PCR reads with MiXCR. The data contain about 43,000 distinct CDR3 sequences, 60% of them singletons. Sequenced material: distant non-tumor lung tissue. The receptors originated from a man aged 50 to 59 with non-small cell lung cancer.

With respect to this clonotype: A read error may produce the germline difference seen at one junction end. This rearrangement joins TRBV6-5 to TRBJ2-7, with TRBD2 matching 10 bases. The CDR3 runs to 15 residues. Germline V gene data show CDR1 as MNHEY and CDR2 as SVGAGI. CDR3 DNA sequence: TGTGCCAGCAGGAATAGCGGGAGGCACTCCAACGAGCAATACTTC. Amino acid sequence: CASRNSGRHSNEQYF.

This clonotype has a count of ten or more. The CDR3 DNA reads as TGTGCCAGCAGTCAACTCGTGGAGGATAACTATGGCTACACCTTC. The encoded protein is CASSQLVEDNYGYTF. V and J are TRBV6-6 and TRBJ1-2; no clear D. The CDR3 is 15 residues long. Trimming took off 5 bases at V and 1 base at J, with 14 bases between the two ends. CDR1 MNHNY and CDR2 SVGAGI come from the germline V gene (reference sequence).

By share, this clonotype counts as large. The chain has TRBV5-1 and TRBJ2-3; 9 bases match TRBD1. The CDR3 length is 16 residues. CDR1 and CDR2 (germline): SGHRS, YFSETQ. V shed 4 bases and J 1 base; nucleotides not matched to a gene: 7. The CDR3 region is CASSPEQGARTDTQYF. The CDR3 DNA sequence: TGCGCCAGCAGCCCGGAACAGGGGGCCCGCACAGATACGCAGTATTTT.

The V call is TRBV28, the J call TRBJ2-2; a weak D match, TRBD1 (5 bases). Per germline, CDR1 MDHEN and CDR2 SYDVKM. V was pared by 6 bases and J by 5 bases, with 10 bases between. This CDR3 is built from 13 residues. In DNA, the CDR3 is TGTGCCAGCAGACCGCAGGGTACCGGGGAGCTGTTTTTT. Amino acids: CASRPQGTGELFF.

CDR3 region: CSAKPTGAEAFF. CDR3 coding DNA: TGCAGTGCCAAACCGACAGGCGCTGAAGCTTTCTTT. The genes are TRBV20-1 and TRBJ1-1; TRBD1 is a possible D gene (6 bases). Germline V lookup: CDR1 DFQATT, CDR2 SNEGSKA (reference sequence). V was trimmed by 6 bases and J by 6 bases, leaving 14 bases between them. The CDR3 consists of 12 residues.

Regarding this clonotype: Germline and junction disagree at one end, which may indicate a read error. The V and J genes are TRBV11-2 and TRBJ2-7, with TRBD1 as a possible D gene (6 bases). The germline gives CDR1 SGHAT, CDR2 FQNNGV. This CDR3 has 15 residues. The CDR3 loop is CASNSGAGRTYEQYF. The CDR3 coding sequence is TGTGCCAGCAACTCAGGGGCAGGTAGAACCTACGAGCAGTACTTT.

This clonotype was seen once. CDR3 in DNA: TGTTCCAACGGCCAAGATGAACTACCCAGCACCTACGAGCAGTACTTC. It specifies CSNGQDELPSTYEQYF. The V call is TRBV4-2, the J call TRBJ2-7, with D hard to call. The germline CDR1 and CDR2 sequences are LGHNA and YNFKEQ. CDR3 length: 16 residues.

The rearrangement joins TRBV7-9 to TRBJ1-4; possibly TRBD1 for D (5 bases). Germline V gene data show CDR1 as SEHNR and CDR2 as FQNEAQ (reference sequence). The V end was cut by 1 base, the J end by 12 bases, with 12 bases between. This CDR3 has 13 amino acids. In nucleotides, the CDR3 is TGTGCCAGCAGCTTAGAACCCAGGGCCCAACTGTTTTTT. Translated, it gives CASSLEPRAQLFF.